This record covers a single TCR beta chain. What it recognizes is unknown. A junction end diverges from the germline sequence, so it may reflect a read error. RNA was extracted from bulk tissue without any cell sorting. Between August and November 2014, newly diagnosed, chemotherapy-naive lung cancer patients underwent thoracic surgery in China. The data originate from a study of tumor and adjacent non-tumor tissue in lung cancer. Three rounds of nested PCR, following a modified ARM-PCR protocol, produced the TCRbeta library. A single record per CDR3 protein comes from TCRdb applying MiXCR to the multiplex PCR reads. The table has around 79,000 distinct CDR3 sequences, around 70% seen once. Overall study results and limits: Significantly higher TCR diversity was found in tumor than normal lung.

The CDR3 length is 16 residues. The germline CDR1 and CDR2 sequences are SGHNT and YENEEA. The V and J genes are TRBV11-3 and TRBJ2-7, with TRBD1 matching over 9 bases. The sequence derives from a woman aged 40 to 55 with non-small cell lung cancer. Sequencing used lung tumor tissue. The CDR3 region has the DNA TGTGCTAGCAACTCGATATTGGACAGGGGCGTCTACGAGCAGTATTTC. It encodes CASNSILDRGVYEQYF.